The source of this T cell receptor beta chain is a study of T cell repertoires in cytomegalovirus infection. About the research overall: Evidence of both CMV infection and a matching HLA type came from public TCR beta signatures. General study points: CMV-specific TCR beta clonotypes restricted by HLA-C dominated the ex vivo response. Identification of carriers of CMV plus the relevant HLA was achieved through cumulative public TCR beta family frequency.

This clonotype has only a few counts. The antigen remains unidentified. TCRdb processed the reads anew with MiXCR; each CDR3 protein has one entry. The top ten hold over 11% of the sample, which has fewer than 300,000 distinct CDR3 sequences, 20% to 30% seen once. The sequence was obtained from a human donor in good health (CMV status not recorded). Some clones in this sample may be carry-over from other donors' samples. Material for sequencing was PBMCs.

The CDR3 reads CASSETVNQPQHF. Written as DNA, the CDR3 is TGTGCCAGCAGTGAGACCGTCAATCAGCCCCAGCATTTT. The chain combines TRBV2 with TRBJ1-5, with unresolved D. Trimming cost V 3 bases and J 3 bases, with 6 bases left between them. This CDR3 is built from 13 residues. From germline, CDR1 is SNHLY and CDR2 FYNNEI. The full variable domain, rest sourced from reference TRBV2 and TRBJ1-5, is EPEVTQTPSHQVTQMGQEVILRCVPISNHLYFYWYRQILGQKVEFLVSFYNNEISEKSEIFDDQFSVERPDGSNFTLKIRSTKLEDSAMYFCASSETVNQPQHFGDGTRLSIL.